The T cell receptor (beta chain) described here comes from a study of immune characterization of retroperitoneal liposarcoma. V lost 5 bases and J lost 13, with 24 bases in between. CDR3 size: 15 residues. Germline V gives CDR1 SGHTA, CDR2 FQGNSA. This clonotype is termed medium-sized. Each CDR3 protein gets one entry after TCRdb re-called the PCR reads with MiXCR. The table includes more than 9,500 distinct CDR3 sequences, roughly 26% detected once. This TCR was sampled from a female donor with retroperitoneal liposarcoma. Material for sequencing was tumor tissue. This sequence joins TRBV7-2 and TRBJ2-1; D may be TRBD1 or TRBD2 (6 bases each). The CDR3 region has the DNA TGTGCCAGCAGCCGTAGGGGGAGGATCGAAGAGACCCAGTTCTTC. Translated: CASSRRGRIEETQFF.